One and the same sample provided the 8 T cell receptor beta chains below, sequenced in a study of cytomegalovirus exposure and HLA in healthy donors. Sequencing was performed with immunoSEQ multiplex PCR; in TCRdb, only in-frame clones are kept and a portion is missing. The data contain around 250,000 clones, 90% of them singletons. Sequencing was carried out using PBMCs. These receptors were collected from a woman aged 30 to 39 in good health and CMV-seronegative.

The CDR3 sequence: CASRGGRPSYYEQYF. The CDR3 coding sequence is TGTGCCAGCAGAGGCGGGAGGCCCTCATACTACGAGCAGTACTTC. V is TRBV28 and J is TRBJ2-7; 8 nucleotides line up with TRBD2. The V gene end was trimmed by 6 bases and the J gene end by 3 bases; junction bases not matched to a gene: 10. CDR3 size: 15 residues. The V gene's germline CDR1 is MDHEN and CDR2 SYDVKM.

The chain joins TRBV5-4 to TRBJ2-3; maybe TRBD1 (6 bases). CDR1 is SGHNT and CDR2 is YYREEE in the germline V gene (reference sequence). The CDR3 extends over 15 amino acids. V lost 5 bases and J 6 bases, leaving 19 bases between the germline ends. The DNA of the CDR3 is TGTGCCAGCAGGCCCAGACAGGTCGAGCACGATACGCAGTATTTT. As protein: CASRPRQVEHDTQYF.

The chain is built from TRBV4-3 and TRBJ1-2; unclear D gene. From germline, CDR1 is LGHNA and CDR2 YSLEER. The CDR3 spans 14 residues. The V end was cut by 0 bases, the J end by 4 bases, with 9 bases between. CDR3 sequence: CASSQDRDGYGYTF. Written as DNA, the CDR3 is TGCGCCAGCAGCCAAGATCGAGACGGCTATGGCTACACCTTC.

This chain connects TRBV13 to TRBJ2-4, with D perhaps matching TRBD2 (6 bases). V was trimmed by 5 bases and J by 4 bases, leaving 12 bases between them. Per germline, CDR1 PRHDT and CDR2 FYEKMQ (reference sequence). The CDR3 runs to 14 residues. CDR3 in DNA: TGTGCCAGCAGCCGCGGCGGGGAGAAAAACATTCAGTACTTC. As protein: CASSRGGEKNIQYF.

The chain has TRBV4-1 and TRBJ2-7, with no clear D. The CDR3 contains 15 residues. Germline V lookup: CDR1 MGHRA, CDR2 YSYEKL. Trimming shortened V by 1 base and J by 2 bases, and 12 bases separated the two germline ends. This CDR3 reads CASSQVSVLPYEQYF. CDR3 coding DNA: TGCGCCAGCAGCCAAGTCTCGGTCCTACCCTACGAGCAGTACTTC.

The chain links TRBV5-1 to TRBJ2-7, with 10 positions matching TRBD2. The germline V gene has CDR1 SGHRS and CDR2 YFSETQ. V was pared by 5 bases and J by 2 bases, with 10 bases of the junction left unmatched. The CDR3 covers 16 residues. This CDR3 reads CASRRTTSGSTYEQYF. The CDR3 DNA reads as TGCGCCAGCAGACGTACGACTAGCGGGTCGACCTACGAGCAGTACTTC.

The chain uses TRBV19 and TRBJ1-1; D is ambiguous. CDR3 length: 14 residues. V was pared by 1 base and J by 1 base, with 7 bases between. The germline V gene has CDR1 LNHDA and CDR2 SQIVND (reference sequence). The CDR3 nucleotides read TGTGCCAGTAGTATAGTGGCGGCGAACACTGAAGCTTTCTTT. Translation gives CASSIVAANTEAFF.

This clone appeared a few times. This chain joins TRBV6-1 and TRBJ1-3, with a tentative D call TRBD1 (5 bases). Germline V gene sequence: CDR1 MNHNS, CDR2 SASEGT. Trimming left V 7 bases short and J 3 bases short, with 10 bases between. The CDR3 covers 13 residues. In DNA, the CDR3 is TGTGCCAGCACCGACAGAATTGGAAACACCATATATTTT. This sequence encodes CASTDRIGNTIYF.